This entry describes one T cell receptor beta chain. This sample stems from a study of blood T cells in healthy people across ages. Alongside a J-beta primer mix, a sample-barcoded 5' primer served in a second PCR lasting about 7 to 12 cycles. Using its own MiXCR run on the 5' RACE reads, TCRdb lists one record per CDR3 protein. The sample lists roughly 1.6 million distinct CDR3 sequences; roughly 32% were seen once. The CDR3 totals 12 residues. The V end lost 2 bases, the J end lost 7 bases, and 9 bases lay between the germline ends. Looked up from germline, CDR1 is LGHDT and CDR2 is YNNKEL (reference sequence).

The chain combines TRBV3-1 with TRBJ2-7; D might be TRBD2 (5 bases). The TCR was taken from a woman aged 25-40 years in good health. Sequenced sample: blood. This CDR3 reads CASSQYTGEQYF. CDR3 nucleotide sequence: TGTGCCAGCAGCCAATATACGGGGGAGCAGTACTTC.